This TCR beta chain was sequenced for a study of blood T cell repertoires in COVID-19. Study background: Sources were T cells, B-cell-depleted T cells, or PBMCs; the material itself was cDNA or gDNA.

The Seattle patients joined while their infection was active and were tracked longitudinally afterward. Sequenced by immunoSEQ multiplex PCR; TCRdb stores in-frame clones only, minus some. The repertoire includes 200,000 to 250,000 clones, 75% to 85% of them detected once, and more than 2% sits in the top ten. The germline CDR1 and CDR2 sequences are LNHDA and SQIVND (reference sequence). The CDR3 is 13 amino acids. Trimming left V 1 base short and J 4 bases short, with 7 bases between. This clonotype originated in a woman aged 65 to 85 with COVID-19, enrolled during active disease. Sequencing input: peripheral blood. The chain uses TRBV19 and TRBJ1-2; no reliable D call. The CDR3 sequence is CASSIGQFYGYTF. Written as DNA, the CDR3 is TGTGCCAGTAGTATAGGGCAGTTCTATGGCTACACCTTC. The variable domain in full, with the rest retrieved from reference TRBV19 and TRBJ1-2, is DGGITQSPKYLFRKEGQNVTLSCEQNLNHDAMYWYRQDPGQGLRLIYYSQIVNDFQKGDIAEGYSVSREKKESFPLTVTSAQKNPTAFYLCASSIGQFYGYTFGSGTRLTVV.